This T cell receptor beta chain was captured by sequencing in a study of OX40 agonist ivuxolimab in advanced cancers. At the level of the study: Patients in dose escalation had liver, melanoma, kidney or head and neck cancers.

J was trimmed by 7 bases and V by 1 base; bases with no gene match: 7. Germline lookup yields CDR1 SGHVS and CDR2 FQNEAQ. CDR3 size: 16 residues. Generated by immunoSEQ multiplex PCR, the TCRdb table keeps only in-frame clones and is missing some. The sample includes 65,000 to 75,000 clones, 82% of them seen just once. This specimen was CD4+ or CD8+ T cells sorted from blood, taken in a trial of the OX40 agonist ivuxolimab. The TCR originated in an adult with an advanced solid tumor such as melanoma, head and neck, liver or kidney cancer. This chain uses TRBV7-8 with TRBJ2-1; 10 bases agree with TRBD2. The CDR3 reads CASSLVPSGSINEQFF. DNA for the CDR3: TGTGCCAGCAGCTTAGTCCCTAGCGGGAGTATAAATGAGCAGTTCTTC. The whole variable domain, remainder taken from reference TRBV7-8 and TRBJ2-1, is GAGVSQSPRYKVAKRGQDVALRCDPISGHVSLFWYQQALGQGPEFLTYFQNEAQLDKSGLPSDRFFAERPEGSVSTLKIQRTQQEDSAVYLCASSLVPSGSINEQFFGPGTRLTVL.